This TCR beta chain is drawn from a study of blood T cell repertoires in COVID-19. Overall study: PBMCs, B-cell-depleted T cells, or T cells were the source of the cDNA or gDNA that made up the material.

There are 15 residues in the CDR3. Losses at the gene ends were 3 bases for V and 11 bases for J; bases not matched to a gene: 11. CDR1 LNHDA and CDR2 SQIVND come from the germline V gene (reference sequence). Donors were grouped by their self-reported clinical history. Method: immunoSEQ multiplex PCR; TCRdb's copy keeps in-frame clones and lacks some. The sample carries about 240,000 clones, about 86% recorded once. Sequencing used PBMCs or T cells enriched from blood (not recorded which). The J gene is TRBJ2-1, the V gene TRBV19; the match to TRBD2 covers 9 bases. This TCR derives from a woman aged 40 to 50 with acute COVID-19. CDR3 loop: CASSIPSGNYLKQFF. In DNA form, the CDR3 reads TGTGCCAGTAGTATCCCTAGCGGGAACTACTTGAAGCAGTTCTTC.